This T cell receptor beta chain was sequenced in a study of shared clonotypes between healthy human individuals. In this sample, this clone turned up many times. The antigen is not known. This same CDR3 is encoded by further DNA sequences in the sample. Deep was the level used in running the assay. Sequenced by immunoSEQ multiplex PCR; TCRdb stores in-frame clones only, minus some. The sample has around 240,000 clones, 50% to 75% seen once. This CDR3 is built from 20 residues. Germline V gene lookup returns CDR1 SGHRS and CDR2 YFSETQ. The junction had 11 bases not matched to a gene; V was cut back by 4 bases and J by 0 bases. Study results and caveats: Researchers sampled blood only, noting tissue repertoires likely differ.

The sequenced sample was memory CD4+ T cells sorted from blood. Subset specified: CD45RA-negative fraction. This clonotype was obtained from a man younger than 40 in good health. The gene calls are TRBV5-1 and TRBJ2-1, with TRBD2 identical over 15 bases. The CDR3: CASSQPGLAGGRGSYNEQFF. CDR3 coding DNA: TGCGCCAGCAGCCAACCGGGACTAGCGGGGGGACGGGGCTCCTACAATGAGCAGTTCTTC.